Listed below are T cell receptor beta chains from one sample, sequenced in a study of early T cells in non-severe SARS-CoV-2 infection. Using its own MiXCR run on the 5' RACE reads, TCRdb lists one record per CDR3 protein. The sample lists around 60,000 distinct CDR3 sequences, about an eighth occurring once. Sequenced: whole blood. Receptors were obtained from an adult who was a healthcare worker with PCR-confirmed SARS-CoV-2 infection or an uninfected control (not recorded which). Each CDR3 is given with its conserved first and last residue. The order of the fields is CDR3 protein, CDR3 DNA, D gene, J gene, V gene, clone size. D genes are given only for firm matches. Not every row has a clone size; where given, it reads once, few, many or a size class.

CDR3aa: CASSRGQTFTDTQYF; CDR3nt: TGTGCCAGCAGCCGGGGACAGACGTTCACAGATACGCAGTATTTT; d_gene: TRBD1; j_gene: TRBJ2-3; v_gene: TRBV7-3; abundance: .
CDR3aa: CASSHTREGRGSEQFF; CDR3nt: TGTGCCAGCAGCCACACCCGGGAGGGAAGAGGGAGCGAGCAGTTCTTC; d_gene: TRBD2; j_gene: TRBJ2-1; v_gene: TRBV7-6; abundance: many
CDR3aa: CSVEGQGATGELFF; CDR3nt: TGCAGCGTTGAAGGACAGGGGGCCACCGGGGAGCTGTTTTTT; d_gene: TRBD1; j_gene: TRBJ2-2; v_gene: TRBV29-1; abundance: .
CDR3aa: CASSRWDILNEAEGLSEQYF; CDR3nt: TGTGCCAGCTCCCGTTGGGACATCCTGAACGAGGCGGAGGGTCTCTCCGAGCAGTACTTC; d_gene: .; j_gene: TRBJ2-7; v_gene: TRBV18; abundance: many
CDR3aa: CASSLEGRHTGELFF; CDR3nt: TGTGCCAGCAGCTTGGAGGGCCGCCACACTGGGGAGCTGTTTTTT; d_gene: .; j_gene: TRBJ2-2; v_gene: TRBV5-4; abundance: .
CDR3aa: CASSLSQFETQYF; CDR3nt: TGTGCCAGCAGCTTATCCCAATTCGAGACCCAGTACTTC; d_gene: .; j_gene: TRBJ2-5; v_gene: TRBV7-9; abundance: few
CDR3aa: CASSLASADYQPQHF; CDR3nt: TGTGCCAGCAGCCTCGCGTCGGCAGACTATCAGCCCCAGCATTTT; d_gene: .; j_gene: TRBJ1-5; v_gene: TRBV7-9; abundance: .
CDR3aa: CASSHTGQGGGYTF; CDR3nt: TGTGCCAGCAGCCACACCGGACAGGGGGGAGGCTACACCTTC; d_gene: TRBD1; j_gene: TRBJ1-2; v_gene: TRBV3-1; abundance: few
CDR3aa: CASSVWDPAFF; CDR3nt: TGTGCCAGCAGTGTTTGGGATCCAGCTTTCTTT; d_gene: .; j_gene: TRBJ1-1; v_gene: TRBV2; abundance: .
CDR3aa: CSARSGTANTEAFF; CDR3nt: TGCAGTGCTAGAAGCGGGACCGCGAACACTGAAGCTTTCTTT; d_gene: .; j_gene: TRBJ1-1; v_gene: TRBV20-1; abundance: many
CDR3aa: CASSLDVADTQYF; CDR3nt: TGTGCCAGCAGTTTAGACGTGGCAGATACGCAGTATTTT; d_gene: .; j_gene: TRBJ2-3; v_gene: TRBV27; abundance: .
CDR3aa: CASSVGLTNEAFF; CDR3nt: TGCGCCAGCAGCGTCGGACTGACCAACGAAGCTTTCTTT; d_gene: .; j_gene: TRBJ1-1; v_gene: TRBV5-1; abundance: few
CDR3aa: CASSELYRDYEQYF; CDR3nt: TGTGCCAGCAGCGAACTTTACAGGGACTACGAGCAGTACTTC; d_gene: .; j_gene: TRBJ2-7; v_gene: TRBV7-9; abundance: many